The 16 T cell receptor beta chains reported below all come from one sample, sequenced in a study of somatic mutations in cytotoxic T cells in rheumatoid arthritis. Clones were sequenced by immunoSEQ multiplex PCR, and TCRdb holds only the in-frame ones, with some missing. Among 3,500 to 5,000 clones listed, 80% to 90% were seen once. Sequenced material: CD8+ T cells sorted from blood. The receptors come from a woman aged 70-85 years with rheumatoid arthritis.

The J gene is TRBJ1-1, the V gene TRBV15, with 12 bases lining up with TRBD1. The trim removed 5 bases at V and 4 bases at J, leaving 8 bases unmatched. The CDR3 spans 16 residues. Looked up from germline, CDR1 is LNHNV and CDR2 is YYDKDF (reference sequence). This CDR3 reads CATSWGTGGGGTEAFF. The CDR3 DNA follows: TGTGCCACCAGCTGGGGGACAGGGGGCGGGGGCACTGAAGCTTTCTTT.

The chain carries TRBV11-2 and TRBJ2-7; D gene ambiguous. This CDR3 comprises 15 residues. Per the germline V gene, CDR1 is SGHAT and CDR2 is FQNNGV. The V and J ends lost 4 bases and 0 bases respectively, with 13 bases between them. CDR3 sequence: CASSSAGTGSYEQYF. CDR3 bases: TGTGCCAGCAGCTCCGCCGGCACGGGCTCCTACGAGCAGTACTTC. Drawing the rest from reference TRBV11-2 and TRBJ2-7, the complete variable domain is EAGVAQSPRYKIIEKRQSVAFWCNPISGHATLYWYQQILGQGPKLLIQFQNNGVVDDSQLPKDRFSAERLKGVDSTLKIQPAKLEDSAVYLCASSSAGTGSYEQYFGPGTRLTVT.

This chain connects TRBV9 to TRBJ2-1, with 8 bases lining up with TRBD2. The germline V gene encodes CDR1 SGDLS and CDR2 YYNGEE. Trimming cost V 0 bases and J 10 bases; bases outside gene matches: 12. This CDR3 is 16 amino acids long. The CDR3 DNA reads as TGTGCCAGCAGCGTAGAAGGCGGGGGGCCCCAGAGAGAGCAGTTCTTC. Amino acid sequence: CASSVEGGGPQREQFF.

CDR3 DNA sequence: TGTGCCAGCAGCCAAGAATGGAGGGGCTCGAGCACCGGGGAGCTGTTTTTT. This encodes CASSQEWRGSSTGELFF. The chain joins TRBV4-2 to TRBJ2-2; possible D gene TRBD2, 6 bases. Deletions cut 0 bases from V and 4 bases from J, with 15 bases between. Per the germline V gene, CDR1 is LGHNA and CDR2 is YNFKEQ. CDR3 length equals 17 residues.

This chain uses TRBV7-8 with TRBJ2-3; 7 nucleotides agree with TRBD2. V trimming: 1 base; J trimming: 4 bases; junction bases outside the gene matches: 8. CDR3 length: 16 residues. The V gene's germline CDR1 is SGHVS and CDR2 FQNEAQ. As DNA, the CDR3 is TGTGCCAGCAGCTTAGGGGGATGGCGGGAGCCAGATACGCAGTATTTT. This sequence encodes CASSLGGWREPDTQYF.

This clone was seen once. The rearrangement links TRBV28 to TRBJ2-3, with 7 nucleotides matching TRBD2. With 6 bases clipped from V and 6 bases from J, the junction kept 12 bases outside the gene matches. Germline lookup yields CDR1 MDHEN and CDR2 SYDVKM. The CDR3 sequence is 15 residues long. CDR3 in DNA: TGTGCCAGCAGCGCGGGCGGGGGAGGCTGGGATACGCAGTATTTT. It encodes CASSAGGGGWDTQYF.

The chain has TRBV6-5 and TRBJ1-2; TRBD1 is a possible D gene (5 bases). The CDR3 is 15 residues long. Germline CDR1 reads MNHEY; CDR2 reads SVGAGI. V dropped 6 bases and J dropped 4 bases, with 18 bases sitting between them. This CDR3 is CASSLPGEGFYGYTF. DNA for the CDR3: TGTGCCAGCAGCTTACCGGGGGAAGGCTTCTATGGCTACACCTTC.

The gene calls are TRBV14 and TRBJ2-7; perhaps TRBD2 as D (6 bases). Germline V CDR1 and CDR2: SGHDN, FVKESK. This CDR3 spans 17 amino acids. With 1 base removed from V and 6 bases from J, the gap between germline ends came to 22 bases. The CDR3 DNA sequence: TGTGCCAGCAGCCAAGTCGGAATTAACCGTTTGGGAGGCGAGCAGTACTTC. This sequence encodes CASSQVGINRLGGEQYF.

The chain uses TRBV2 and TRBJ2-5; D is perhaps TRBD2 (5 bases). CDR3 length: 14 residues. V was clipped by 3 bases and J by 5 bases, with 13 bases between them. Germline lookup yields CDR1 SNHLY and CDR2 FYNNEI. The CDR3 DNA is TGTGCCAGCAGTGAGGAGGCCGTGGGGGAGACCCAGTACTTC. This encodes CASSEEAVGETQYF.

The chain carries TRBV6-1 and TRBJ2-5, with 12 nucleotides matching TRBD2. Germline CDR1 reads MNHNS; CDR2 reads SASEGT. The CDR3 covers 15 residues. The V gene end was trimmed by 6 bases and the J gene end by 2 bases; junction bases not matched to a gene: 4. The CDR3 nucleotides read TGTGCCAGCAGCCGAGGACTAGCGGGACAAGAGACCCAGTACTTC. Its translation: CASSRGLAGQETQYF.

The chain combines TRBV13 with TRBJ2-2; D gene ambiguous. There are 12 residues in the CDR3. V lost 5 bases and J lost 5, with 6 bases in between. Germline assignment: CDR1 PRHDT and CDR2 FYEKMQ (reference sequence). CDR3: CASSLLTGELFF. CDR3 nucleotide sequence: TGTGCCAGCAGCCTTCTAACCGGGGAGCTGTTTTTT.

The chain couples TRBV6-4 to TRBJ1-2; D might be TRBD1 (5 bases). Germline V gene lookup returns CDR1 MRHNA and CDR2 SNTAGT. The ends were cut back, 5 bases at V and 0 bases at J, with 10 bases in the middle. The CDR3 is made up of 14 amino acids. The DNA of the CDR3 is TGTGCCAGCAGTCAAGACAGAGCTAACTATGGCTACACCTTC. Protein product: CASSQDRANYGYTF.

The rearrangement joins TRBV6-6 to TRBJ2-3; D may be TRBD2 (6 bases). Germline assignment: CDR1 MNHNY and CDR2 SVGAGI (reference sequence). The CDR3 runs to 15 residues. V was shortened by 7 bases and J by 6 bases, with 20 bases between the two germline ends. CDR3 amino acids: CASTGRDSEADTQYF. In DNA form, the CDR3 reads TGTGCCAGCACCGGCCGGGACTCAGAGGCGGATACGCAGTATTTT.

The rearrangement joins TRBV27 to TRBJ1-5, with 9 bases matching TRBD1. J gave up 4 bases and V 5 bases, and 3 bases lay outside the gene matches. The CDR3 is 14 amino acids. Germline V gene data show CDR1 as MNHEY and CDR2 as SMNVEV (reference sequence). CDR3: CASSPGTGNQPQHF. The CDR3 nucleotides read TGTGCCAGCAGTCCTGGGACAGGGAATCAGCCCCAGCATTTT.

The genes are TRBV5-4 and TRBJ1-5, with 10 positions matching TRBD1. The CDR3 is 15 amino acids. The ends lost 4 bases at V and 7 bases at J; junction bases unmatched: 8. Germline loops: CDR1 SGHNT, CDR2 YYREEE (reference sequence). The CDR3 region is CASSRQGAQGQPQHF. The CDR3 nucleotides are TGTGCCAGCAGCCGACAGGGGGCTCAGGGCCAGCCCCAGCATTTT.

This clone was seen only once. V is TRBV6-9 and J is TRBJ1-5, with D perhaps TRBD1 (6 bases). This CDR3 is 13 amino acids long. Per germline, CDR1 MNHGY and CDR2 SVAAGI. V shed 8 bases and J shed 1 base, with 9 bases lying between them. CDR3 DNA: TGTGCCAGCCAGCAGGGGAGCAATCAGCCCCAGCATTTT. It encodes CASQQGSNQPQHF.